A single sample gave rise to the 32 T cell receptor beta chains below, sequenced in a study of shared clonotypes between healthy human individuals. Here immunoSEQ multiplex PCR was the method, and the copy in TCRdb shows in-frame clones only, minus some. The table includes hundreds of thousands of clones, 85% to 95% detected once. Naive-designated CD8 cells lacked CD45RO, were positively enriched for CCR7, and omitted terminally differentiated effector memory CD45RA+ cells. Sequenced: naive CD8+ T cells sorted from blood. The receptors here all came from a woman aged 25 to 45 in good health.

This rearrangement joins TRBV11-2 to TRBJ2-3, with D uncertain. The V end lost 5 bases, the J end lost 1 base, and 16 bases lay between the germline ends. There are 16 residues in the CDR3. The germline V gene encodes CDR1 SGHAT and CDR2 FQNNGV. CDR3 sequence (DNA): TGTGCCAGCAGCGCGACGAGTATTGCGGGCACAGATACGCAGTATTTT. Amino acids: CASSATSIAGTDTQYF.

The rearrangement joins TRBV6-4 to TRBJ2-2; a possible D gene is TRBD2 (5 bases). V lost 0 bases and J lost 4, with 9 bases in between. CDR1 and CDR2 from the germline V gene are MRHNA and SNTAGT. This CDR3 is 15 amino acids long. CDR3 loop: CASSDSMGATGELFF. The DNA of the CDR3 is TGTGCCAGCAGTGACTCGATGGGAGCCACCGGGGAGCTGTTTTTT.

The chain uses TRBV13 and TRBJ1-2, with no clear D. The CDR3 loop spans 12 amino acids. V lost 4 bases, J lost 8 bases, and 11 bases lay in between. Germline lookup yields CDR1 PRHDT and CDR2 FYEKMQ (reference sequence). CDR3 bases: TGTGCCAGCAGCTCGGCGAGAGGAGGCTACACCTTC. This sequence encodes CASSSARGGYTF.

V is TRBV14 and J is TRBJ1-1, with TRBD1 identical over 7 bases. Germline CDR1 SGHDN, CDR2 FVKESK. CDR3 length: 16 amino acids. V was clipped by 4 bases and J by 0 bases; unmatched bases: 8. CDR3 bases: TGTGCCAGCAGCCCCAGGGGGGCCTACATGAACACTGAAGCTTTCTTT. Protein sequence: CASSPRGAYMNTEAFF. Complete variable domain (other parts from reference TRBV14 and TRBJ1-1): EAGVTQFPSHSVIEKGQTVTLRCDPISGHDNLYWYRRVMGKEIKFLLHFVKESKQDESGMPNNRFLAERTGGTYSTLKVQPAELEDSGVYFCASSPRGAYMNTEAFFGQGTRLTVV.

The rearrangement uses TRBV27 and TRBJ2-6; no clear D gene. V was pared by 0 bases and J by 4 bases, with 7 bases between. Germline CDR1 reads MNHEY; CDR2 reads SMNVEV (reference sequence). The CDR3 runs to 15 residues. The CDR3 spells CASSLSEAGANVLTF. The CDR3 nucleotides read TGTGCCAGCAGTTTATCCGAAGCCGGGGCCAACGTCCTGACTTTC.

The V and J genes are TRBV19 and TRBJ1-1, with D possibly being TRBD1 (5 bases). The V end was cut by 2 bases, the J end by 6 bases, with 10 bases between. The CDR3 length is 13 residues. CDR1 is LNHDA, CDR2 SQIVND, per germline (reference sequence). The CDR3, as DNA: TGTGCCAGTAGTATAAAAGGGGCAGCTGAAGCTTTCTTT. This encodes CASSIKGAAEAFF.

Points on this clone: The sample carries other DNA sequences with the same CDR3. This rearrangement joins TRBV5-4 to TRBJ2-7; unclear D gene. CDR3 length: 11 residues. Trimming removed 3 bases from V and 6 bases from J, with 7 bases in between. The germline CDR1 and CDR2 sequences are SGHNT and YYREEE (reference sequence). For the CDR3, the DNA is TGTGCCAGCAGCTCTGAGAGCGAGCAGTACTTC. Encoded protein: CASSSESEQYF.

The chain's CDR3 is CASSVHQGLREKLFF. In nucleotides, the CDR3 is TGTGCCAGCAGTGTCCATCAGGGGCTCCGGGAAAAACTGTTTTTT. The chain combines TRBV2 with TRBJ1-4, with D maybe TRBD1 (6 bases). Germline CDR1 reads SNHLY; CDR2 reads FYNNEI. Trimming pared 4 bases from V and 8 bases from J, leaving 17 bases between. The CDR3 is made up of 15 amino acids.

The chain links TRBV5-4 to TRBJ2-7; 8 bases align to TRBD2. Trimming cost V 5 bases and J 5 bases; bases outside gene matches: 9. This CDR3 contains 14 residues. CDR1 and CDR2 (germline): SGHNT, YYREEE (reference sequence). The chain's CDR3 is CASSLGLASHEQYF. The CDR3 DNA follows: TGTGCCAGCAGTCTTGGACTAGCTTCCCACGAGCAGTACTTC. Looking up the rest from reference TRBV5-4 and TRBJ2-7 gives the full variable domain: ETGVTQSPTHLIKTRGQQVTLRCSSQSGHNTVSWYQQALGQGPQFIFQYYREEENGRGNFPPRFSGLQFPNYSSELNVNALELDDSALYLCASSLGLASHEQYFGPGTRLTVT.

The chain combines TRBV29-1 with TRBJ2-7, with D tentatively TRBD1 (6 bases). The CDR3 loop spans 12 amino acids. Looked up from germline, CDR1 is SQVTM and CDR2 is ANQGSEA. V lost 2 bases, J lost 5 bases, and 10 bases lay in between. CDR3 sequence: CSVEQGPDEQYF. DNA for the CDR3: TGCAGCGTTGAACAGGGGCCCGACGAGCAGTACTTC.

The V call is TRBV6-6, the J call TRBJ1-1, with a weak D call TRBD1 (5 bases). Trimming took 0 bases from V and 6 from J, leaving 14 bases between them. Germline V gene data show CDR1 as MNHNY and CDR2 as SVGAGI (reference sequence). The CDR3 covers 15 residues. CDR3 in DNA: TGTGCCAGCAGTTACTCTCCCACCACGGGGCCTGAAGCTTTCTTT. It encodes CASSYSPTTGPEAFF.

The chain joins TRBV19 to TRBJ2-1; the D is unclear. Trimming pared 0 bases from V and 0 bases from J, leaving 12 bases between. This CDR3 is built from 17 residues. CDR1 and CDR2 from the germline V gene are LNHDA and SQIVND (reference sequence). The CDR3 coding sequence is TGTGCCAGTAGTATAGATCACGCGTGGAGCTCCTACAATGAGCAGTTCTTC. Its translation is CASSIDHAWSSYNEQFF. Filled out from reference TRBV19 and TRBJ2-1, the complete variable domain reads DGGITQSPKYLFRKEGQNVTLSCEQNLNHDAMYWYRQDPGQGLRLIYYSQIVNDFQKGDIAEGYSVSREKKESFPLTVTSAQKNPTAFYLCASSIDHAWSSYNEQFFGPGTRLTVL.

The J gene is TRBJ2-2, the V gene TRBV6-6; D not resolved. With 7 bases removed from V and 2 bases from J, the gap between germline ends came to 14 bases. The CDR3 is 15 amino acids. CDR1 and CDR2 from the germline V gene are MNHNY and SVGAGI (reference sequence). DNA of the CDR3: TGTGCCAGCACCTCATATAGGGATAACACCGGGGAGCTGTTTTTT. Translation: CASTSYRDNTGELFF.

The chain couples TRBV5-1 to TRBJ2-7; possibly TRBD1 or TRBD2 for D (5 bases each). The V end was cut by 7 bases, the J end by 6 bases, with 20 bases between. The CDR3 consists of 14 residues. Looked up from germline, CDR1 is SGHRS and CDR2 is YFSETQ. CDR3 DNA: TGCGCCAGCCGCTCCCGAGGGGCCCATATCGAGCAGTACTTC. Its translation is CASRSRGAHIEQYF.

Concerning this clone itself: Different DNA sequences within this sample yield the same CDR3. This rearrangement joins TRBV28 to TRBJ2-7; possible D gene TRBD1, 6 bases. CDR3 length: 14 amino acids. Looked up from germline, CDR1 is MDHEN and CDR2 is SYDVKM. Trimming left V 3 bases short and J 4 bases short, with 13 bases between. The CDR3 coding sequence is TGTGCCAGCAGTTTGGCAGGGGAAGGATACGAGCAGTACTTC. Protein: CASSLAGEGYEQYF.

The chain has TRBV2 and TRBJ2-7; D not resolved. V lost 6 bases and J lost 1, with 7 bases in between. CDR3 length: 12 amino acids. Per germline, CDR1 SNHLY and CDR2 FYNNEI. The CDR3 nucleotides are TGTGCCAGCAGCACCAGTTCCTACGAGCAGTACTTC. This sequence encodes CASSTSSYEQYF.

This clone was seen once. The genes are TRBV4-2 and TRBJ2-1, with D possibly matching TRBD2 (5 bases). Germline V gives CDR1 LGHNA, CDR2 YNFKEQ. The V end was cut by 4 bases, the J end by 7 bases, with 8 bases between. This CDR3 region has 12 residues. The CDR3 region has the DNA TGTGCCAGCAGCCTGGGCGGGAATGAGCAGTTCTTC. Amino acid sequence: CASSLGGNEQFF.

The chain recombines TRBV13 with TRBJ2-7; the D call may be TRBD1 or TRBD2 (5 bases each). The V gene lost 1 base and the J gene lost 5 bases, with 12 bases spanning the gap. There are 14 residues in the CDR3. The germline gives CDR1 PRHDT, CDR2 FYEKMQ (reference sequence). The CDR3 region has the DNA TGTGCCAGCAGCTTAGAGAGGGGAACTAACGAGCAGTACTTC. Its translation: CASSLERGTNEQYF.

The rearrangement uses TRBV7-9 and TRBJ1-2; tentative D call: TRBD1 (6 bases). The CDR3 is 13 amino acids. Germline values: CDR1 SEHNR, CDR2 FQNEAQ (reference sequence). V gave up 5 bases and J gave up 7 bases, with 14 bases separating them. The CDR3 bases are TGTGCCAGCAGCCCCGACAGGTCAGCTGGCTACACCTTC. Translating it yields CASSPDRSAGYTF.

This chain uses TRBV6-6 with TRBJ2-7; the match to TRBD1 covers 9 bases. J was trimmed by 6 bases and V by 4 bases; bases with no gene match: 7. CDR1 MNHNY and CDR2 SVGAGI come from the germline V gene (reference sequence). There are 14 residues in the CDR3. The CDR3 bases are TGTGCCAGCAGTTCCAACAGGGGACAGGGCGAGCAGTACTTC. Translating it yields CASSSNRGQGEQYF.

This sequence joins TRBV27 and TRBJ2-3; 8 bases agree with TRBD1. CDR3 length: 15 amino acids. From germline, CDR1 is MNHEY and CDR2 SMNVEV (reference sequence). V lost 3 bases to trimming and J lost 4 bases; unmatched junction nucleotides: 6. CDR3 nucleotide sequence: TGTGCCAGCAGTTTCTCCAGGGGGCTGCCAGATACGCAGTATTTT. It translates to CASSFSRGLPDTQYF.

The chain has TRBV30 and TRBJ2-7; D not certain. V was pared by 3 bases and J by 1 base, with 10 bases between. CDR3 length: 13 residues. From germline, CDR1 is GTSNPN and CDR2 SVGIG (reference sequence). Here the CDR3 reads CAWRQSSSYEQYF. CDR3 DNA: TGTGCCTGGAGACAGTCCTCTTCCTACGAGCAGTACTTC.

The chain uses TRBV15 and TRBJ2-3; 9 nucleotides align to TRBD2. Germline V gene data show CDR1 as LNHNV and CDR2 as YYDKDF (reference sequence). CDR3 length: 18 residues. V dropped 0 bases and J dropped 0; count of bases not matched to a gene: 7. CDR3 sequence: CATSRDLPSGDSTDTQYF. The DNA of the CDR3 is TGTGCCACCAGCAGAGATTTGCCTAGCGGGGACAGCACAGATACGCAGTATTTT.

The chain has TRBV29-1 and TRBJ2-7; maybe TRBD2 (5 bases). Germline CDR1 and CDR2: SQVTM and ANQGSEA. With 6 bases removed from V and 5 bases from J, the gap between germline ends came to 23 bases. This CDR3 has 15 residues. CDR3 DNA: TGCAGCGTCTCCGACGATAGCGAGAGTATCGACGAGCAGTACTTC. Translated, it gives CSVSDDSESIDEQYF.

The rearrangement links TRBV30 to TRBJ1-1; D is possibly TRBD1 (6 bases). The germline V and J ends were trimmed by 7 bases and 0 bases, with 15 bases remaining between them. Germline CDR1 and CDR2: GTSNPN and SVGIG (reference sequence). This CDR3 has 14 amino acids. The CDR3 here is CASEGGTMNTEAFF. For the CDR3, the DNA is TGTGCCTCGGAAGGGGGGACAATGAACACTGAAGCTTTCTTT.

This clone came up once. This chain links TRBV19 with TRBJ1-1; TRBD1 aligns across 8 bases. The germline V gene has CDR1 LNHDA and CDR2 SQIVND (reference sequence). This CDR3 comprises 14 residues. The ends lost 5 bases at V and 1 base at J; junction bases unmatched: 3. The CDR3 bases are TGTGCCAGTAGTGCAGGGACAGGGAACACTGAAGCTTTCTTT. Its translation: CASSAGTGNTEAFF. Full variable domain (rest looked up from reference TRBV19 and TRBJ1-1): DGGITQSPKYLFRKEGQNVTLSCEQNLNHDAMYWYRQDPGQGLRLIYYSQIVNDFQKGDIAEGYSVSREKKESFPLTVTSAQKNPTAFYLCASSAGTGNTEAFFGQGTRLTVV.

This clone was counted once. This chain links TRBV9 with TRBJ2-1; D not resolved. CDR1 and CDR2 from the germline V gene are SGDLS and YYNGEE. The CDR3 spans 13 residues. Between the trimmed V and J ends, which lost 0 bases and 8 bases, there was a span of 9 bases. The CDR3 nucleotides read TGTGCCAGCAGCGTAGGTGCGGTCGATGAGCAGTTCTTC. This translates into CASSVGAVDEQFF.

This clone was seen only a few times. The CDR3 DNA reads as TGCAGCGTTGCAGGGGGCTCTGAAGCTTTCTTT. It specifies CSVAGGSEAFF. The chain combines TRBV29-1 with TRBJ1-1, with 8 positions matching TRBD1. This CDR3 has 11 residues. J gave up 6 bases and V 4 bases, and 1 base lay outside the gene matches. Germline CDR1 and CDR2: SQVTM and ANQGSEA.

The chain combines TRBV27 with TRBJ2-7; 11 nucleotides agree with TRBD1. CDR3 size: 17 residues. The trim removed 4 bases at V and 9 bases at J, leaving 17 bases unmatched. Germline-derived CDR1 and CDR2 are MNHEY and SMNVEV (reference sequence). CDR3 nucleotides: TGTGCCAGCAGTTCCACGACCTGGAGGACAGGGGGCCCTAGGCAGTACTTC. Translated, it gives CASSSTTWRTGGPRQYF.

The rearrangement links TRBV27 to TRBJ1-5; 9 nucleotides agree with TRBD1. The V gene end was trimmed by 7 bases and the J gene end by 2 bases; junction bases not matched to a gene: 3. Germline V gene data show CDR1 as MNHEY and CDR2 as SMNVEV (reference sequence). The CDR3 extends over 14 amino acids. CDR3: CASTTGGGNQPQHF. CDR3 nucleotide sequence: TGTGCCAGCACAACAGGGGGCGGCAATCAGCCCCAGCATTTT.

The V call is TRBV7-2, the J call TRBJ2-7; D gene unclear. Between the trimmed V and J ends, which lost 2 bases and 2 bases, there was a span of 10 bases. Germline CDR1 SGHTA, CDR2 FQGNSA. This CDR3 contains 14 residues. The CDR3 region is CASSLIYTTYEQYF. CDR3 nucleotide sequence: TGTGCCAGCAGCTTAATATACACTACCTACGAGCAGTACTTC.

The rearrangement joins TRBV15 to TRBJ2-2; the D gene is possibly TRBD2 (5 bases). In germline, CDR1 is LNHNV, CDR2 YYDKDF (reference sequence). There are 15 residues in the CDR3. V was cut by 6 bases and J by 2 bases, with 13 bases left in between. The CDR3 here is CATREGLLNTGELFF. Here the CDR3 DNA reads TGTGCCACCAGAGAGGGATTACTAAACACCGGGGAGCTGTTTTTT.